The 21 T cell receptor beta chains reported below all come from one sample, sequenced in a study of CD4 T cells in relation to SARS-CoV-2 and coronaviruses. Profiling relied on immunoSEQ multiplex PCR, and the TCRdb table lists in-frame clones only, not all of them. The sample has approximately 50,000 clones, around 92% seen once. Sequencing was performed on naive CD4+ T cells from PBMCs. Subset noted: naive CD4+ T cells isolated by negative enrichment. Source of these receptors: an adult with COVID-19.

This chain links TRBV3-1 (or the pseudogene TRBV3-2) with TRBJ2-1; 13 bases match TRBD2. The CDR3 length is 17 residues. With V trimmed by 5 bases and J by 5 bases, 9 bases remained unmatched. The germline V gene has CDR1 LGHDT and CDR2 YNNKEL (reference sequence). The chain's CDR3 is CASSTRTSGSINNEQFF. Here the CDR3 DNA reads TGTGCCAGCAGCACCCGGACTAGCGGGAGCATCAACAATGAGCAGTTCTTC.

This sequence joins TRBV28 and TRBJ2-1, with 9 bases aligning to TRBD2. V trimming: 5 bases; J trimming: 8 bases; junction bases outside the gene matches: 4. The CDR3 loop spans 13 amino acids. Germline CDR1 is MDHEN and CDR2 is SYDVKM. DNA for the CDR3: TGTGCCAGCAGTAAGCGGGAGGTCTATGAGCAGTTCTTC. Its translation: CASSKREVYEQFF.

The chain links TRBV3-1 (or the pseudogene TRBV3-2) to TRBJ1-5, with D maybe TRBD1 (6 bases). Germline values: CDR1 LGHDT, CDR2 YNNKEL (reference sequence). The ends were cut back, 3 bases at V and 6 bases at J, with 12 bases in the middle. The CDR3 extends over 14 amino acids. The CDR3 is CASSQGRGSQPQHF. Written as DNA, the CDR3 is TGTGCCAGCAGCCAGGGCAGGGGAAGTCAGCCCCAGCATTTT.

The chain has TRBV18 and TRBJ1-2; a possible D gene is TRBD1 (5 bases). CDR1 is KGHSH and CDR2 is LQKENI in the germline V gene. Trimming took 3 bases from V and 6 from J, leaving 11 bases between them. The CDR3 consists of 13 residues. CDR3 nucleotides: TGTGCCAGCTCACCCGGGACGGCCGATGGCTACACCTTC. The encoded protein is CASSPGTADGYTF.

The rearrangement uses TRBV29-1 and TRBJ2-2, with TRBD2 matching 10 bases. This CDR3 spans 14 amino acids. CDR1 and CDR2 (germline): SQVTM, ANQGSEA. V shed 5 bases, J shed 7 bases, and the junction held 7 bases outside the gene matches. This CDR3 reads CSVSASGSVGELFF. The CDR3 DNA follows: TGCAGCGTTTCGGCTAGCGGGAGTGTCGGGGAGCTGTTTTTT.

The rearrangement joins TRBV5-4 to TRBJ1-3, with D perhaps TRBD1 (5 bases). Trimming took 4 bases from V and 0 from J, leaving 20 bases between them. Germline V gives CDR1 SGHNT, CDR2 YYREEE (reference sequence). This CDR3 has 18 amino acids. For the CDR3, the DNA is TGTGCCAGCAGCACCTATTGGGGACCTAAGAGCTCTGGAAACACCATATATTTT. Translated: CASSTYWGPKSSGNTIYF.

The chain joins TRBV20-1 to TRBJ2-1; D gene unclear. The CDR3 length is 11 residues. V lost 7 bases, J lost 8 bases, and 12 bases lay in between. Germline CDR1 and CDR2: DFQATT and SNEGSKA (reference sequence). CDR3 sequence: CSVGERDEQFF. The CDR3 region has the DNA TGCAGTGTCGGCGAACGGGATGAGCAGTTCTTC.

The V call is TRBV19, the J call TRBJ2-3; a weak D match, TRBD1 (6 bases). The CDR3 extends over 15 amino acids. Germline values: CDR1 LNHDA, CDR2 SQIVND (reference sequence). V was trimmed by 7 bases and J by 0 bases, leaving 14 bases between them. CDR3 DNA: TGTGCCAGTACACCGGGACATAGTAGCACAGATACGCAGTATTTT. It yields the protein CASTPGHSSTDTQYF.

The chain combines TRBV2 with TRBJ2-7; perhaps TRBD1 as D (5 bases). CDR1 and CDR2 (germline): SNHLY, FYNNEI. CDR3 length: 15 amino acids. Trimming left V 4 bases short and J 2 bases short, with 15 bases between. Here the CDR3 reads CASSVWGRSTYEQYF. The CDR3 region has the DNA TGTGCCAGCAGTGTATGGGGCAGGTCTACCTACGAGCAGTACTTC.

The chain has TRBV20-1 and TRBJ1-4; D unresolved. Trimming removed 3 bases at V and 7 bases at J, with 12 bases between. Germline CDR1 reads DFQATT; CDR2 reads SNEGSKA (reference sequence). This CDR3 is 13 amino acids long. For the CDR3, the DNA is TGCAGTGCTAGTGAGGGAGTGGTTGAAAAACTGTTTTTT. Translating it yields CSASEGVVEKLFF.

This chain connects TRBV7-2 to TRBJ2-1; D remains ambiguous. Germline CDR1 reads SGHTA; CDR2 reads FQGNSA. V lost 0 bases and J 5 bases, leaving 2 bases between the germline ends. This CDR3 is built from 12 residues. The CDR3 DNA follows: TGTGCCAGCAGCTTAGCGGACAATGAGCAGTTCTTC. Its protein is CASSLADNEQFF.

The rearrangement uses TRBV11-2 and TRBJ2-5; TRBD2 might be the D (6 bases). Per the germline V gene, CDR1 is SGHAT and CDR2 is FQNNGV. The CDR3 length is 16 residues. Trimming stripped 4 bases from V and 3 bases from J, with 18 bases between. Here the CDR3 reads CASSSTLLATKETQYF. The CDR3 nucleotides read TGTGCCAGCAGCTCGACCCTACTAGCTACTAAAGAGACCCAGTACTTC. The complete variable domain, with remaining parts taken from reference TRBV11-2 and TRBJ2-5, reads EAGVAQSPRYKIIEKRQSVAFWCNPISGHATLYWYQQILGQGPKLLIQFQNNGVVDDSQLPKDRFSAERLKGVDSTLKIQPAKLEDSAVYLCASSSTLLATKETQYFGPGTRLLVL.

This clone was observed a single time. Other DNA sequences in this specimen translate into the identical CDR3. V is TRBV9 and J is TRBJ2-3, with unresolved D. CDR3 size: 12 residues. Germline values: CDR1 SGDLS, CDR2 YYNGEE. Trimming removed 0 bases from V and 2 bases from J, with 1 base in between. The CDR3 bases are TGTGCCAGCAGCGTAGTCACAGATACGCAGTATTTT. Translated: CASSVVTDTQYF.

J is TRBJ2-5 and V is TRBV9; the match to TRBD2 covers 7 bases. Germline assignment: CDR1 SGDLS and CDR2 YYNGEE. With V trimmed by 0 bases and J by 5 bases, 10 bases remained unmatched. This CDR3 is built from 16 residues. CDR3: CASSVGGGPTGETQYF. In DNA, the CDR3 is TGTGCCAGCAGCGTAGGGGGGGGTCCCACGGGGGAGACCCAGTACTTC.

This chain joins TRBV18 and TRBJ1-4; a weak D match, TRBD1 (5 bases). CDR1 and CDR2 (germline): KGHSH, LQKENI. The germline V and J ends were trimmed by 2 bases and 5 bases, with 15 bases remaining between them. The CDR3 is 16 residues long. CDR3 sequence: CASSPSSPGLNEKLFF. The CDR3 DNA sequence: TGTGCCAGCTCACCATCTAGCCCGGGACTCAATGAAAAACTGTTTTTT.

The DNA for the CDR3 is TGTGCCAGCAGTGATTATAGCGGGAGGATTAACAATGAGCAGTTCTTC. Its protein product is CASSDYSGRINNEQFF. The chain couples TRBV6-1 to TRBJ2-1; 10 positions agree with TRBD2. CDR3 length equals 16 residues. J gave up 5 bases and V 3 bases, and 7 bases lay outside the gene matches. The germline V gene encodes CDR1 MNHNS and CDR2 SASEGT.

This chain joins TRBV2 and TRBJ2-1, with D possibly matching TRBD2 (5 bases). Trimming pared 5 bases from V and 10 bases from J, leaving 21 bases between. The CDR3 covers 15 residues. Germline V lookup: CDR1 SNHLY, CDR2 FYNNEI. CDR3 sequence (DNA): TGTGCCAGCAGTAGCGAGGTAGCGCTCATCCCCGAGCAGTTCTTC. It encodes CASSSEVALIPEQFF.

This chain uses TRBV7-2 with TRBJ2-3; 13 bases agree with TRBD2. The length of the CDR3 is 17 residues. The ends lost 6 bases at V and 0 bases at J; junction bases unmatched: 6. From germline, CDR1 is SGHTA and CDR2 FQGNSA. The CDR3 loop is CASSRLAGGSSTDTQYF. Written as DNA, the CDR3 is TGTGCCAGCAGTCGACTAGCGGGAGGCTCGAGCACAGATACGCAGTATTTT.

The V call is TRBV5-5, the J call TRBJ2-2; the D gene is possibly TRBD2 (5 bases). The V and J ends lost 4 bases and 0 bases respectively, with 10 bases between them. Germline assignment: CDR1 SGHKS and CDR2 YYEKEE (reference sequence). CDR3 length: 15 residues. CDR3 in DNA: TGTGCCAGCAGCGGGCGGGTCCCGAACACCGGGGAGCTGTTTTTT. Translated, it gives CASSGRVPNTGELFF.

V is TRBV30 and J is TRBJ1-2; no reliable D call. CDR1 and CDR2 (germline): GTSNPN, SVGIG (reference sequence). Trimming took off 1 base at V and 4 bases at J, with 10 bases between the two ends. This CDR3 is 13 amino acids long. The CDR3 nucleotides read TGTGCCTGGAGTGGACTTTTAGGCTATGGCTACACCTTC. Its translation: CAWSGLLGYGYTF.

V usage is TRBV24-1 and J usage is TRBJ2-2; TRBD2 matches at 13 bases. This CDR3 comprises 18 residues. Germline V lookup: CDR1 KGHDR, CDR2 SFDVKD. V shed 3 bases, J shed 6 bases, and the junction held 9 bases outside the gene matches. In DNA form, the CDR3 reads TGTGCCACCAGTGATCTCGGGACTAGCGGGACCCTGGCCGGGGAGCTGTTTTTT. It codes for CATSDLGTSGTLAGELFF.